These T cell receptor beta chains were read from a single sample in a study of T cell repertoires in cytomegalovirus infection. MiXCR, run by TCRdb on the reads, gives a single entry per CDR3 protein. The data contain 450,000 to 650,000 distinct CDR3 sequences, approximately 40% of them singletons. Their antigens remain unidentified. Sequencing used cultured PBMCs, obtained from culture after CMV antigen stimulation. All receptors come from a human donor in good health (CMV status not recorded). Some clones in this sample may be carry-over from other donors' samples. The CDR3 runs from the conserved cysteine through the conserved F or W. A D gene is named only where the DNA matches it firmly. The size field is filled for only some rows; it gives once, few, many or a size class.

d_call clone_size cdr3_length j_call v_call cdr3_aa
TRBD2 few 15 TRBJ2-2 TRBV12-3/TRBV12-4 CASSVAGVRTGELFF
. many 15 TRBJ2-3 TRBV7-2 CASSARGASTDTQYF
. . 15 TRBJ1-3 TRBV12-3/TRBV12-4 CASSLTGPVGGAIYF
. . 19 TRBJ2-2 TRBV24-1 CATSDSAPVLWANTGELFF
. few 16 TRBJ2-5 TRBV7-4 CASSFRDTLLQETQYF
. . 16 TRBJ2-3 TRBV25-1 CASSEWQAKDADTQYF
. few 13 TRBJ2-7 TRBV7-2 CASSLVESYEQYF
. . 16 TRBJ2-5 TRBV19 CASSIGRKGIQETQYF
. many 11 TRBJ2-3 TRBV7-2 CASSFIGTQYF
. few 13 TRBJ2-3 TRBV5-6 CASSEWGADTQYF
. few 14 TRBJ1-5 TRBV7-9 CASSSRDLNQPQHF
. . 16 TRBJ1-3 TRBV5-5 CASSWASFTSGNTIYF
. . 11 TRBJ2-1 TRBV10-2 CASSWENEQFF
TRBD1 few 15 TRBJ1-4 TRBV7-2 CASSRQGGTNEKLFF
TRBD2 few 15 TRBJ2-1 TRBV4-1 CASSPGGAGGNEQFF
. few 14 TRBJ1-4 TRBV6-1 CASSESPGFEKLFF
. . 16 TRBJ2-5 TRBV20-1 CSAQGVQRGYEETQYF
TRBD1 few 14 TRBJ1-5 TRBV19 CASSIDRVGQPQHF
. . 13 TRBJ2-3 TRBV29-1 CSVQWGRRDTQYF
TRBD2 few 15 TRBJ2-3 TRBV7-4 CASSLRDYSTDTQYF
. few 15 TRBJ2-3 TRBV7-2 CASSLDRGNTDTQYF
TRBD1 . 14 TRBJ2-2 TRBV20-1 CSAQSGGRAGELFF
. few 14 TRBJ1-1 TRBV6-1 CASSRDTVNTEAFF
. . 14 TRBJ2-7 TRBV7-2 CASSFNLGQPPEQF
. . 20 TRBJ2-6 TRBV6-5 CASSYGRTGTALRGANVLTF
. . 13 TRBJ2-3 TRBV5-1 CASSPPNRDTQYF
. few 13 TRBJ1-3 TRBV7-2 CASSLDPQGTIYF
. . 17 TRBJ1-4 TRBV7-9 CASSFGGFRTTNEKLFF
. . 16 TRBJ2-2 TRBV7-6 CASRREGRANTGELFF
. . 16 TRBJ2-2 TRBV6-1 CASSERGRPGTGELFF
. few 14 TRBJ2-5 TRBV6-6 CASSRQYSQETQYF
. . 13 TRBJ2-3 TRBV20-1 CSAWRTSTDTQYF
TRBD1 . 18 TRBJ2-3 TRBV6-2/TRBV6-3 CASSYTGTENSKTDTQYF
. . 14 TRBJ2-3 TRBV7-2 CASSSRGATDTQYF
. few 12 TRBJ2-7 TRBV7-8 CASSLVLGVEDF
TRBD2 many 16 TRBJ2-3 TRBV7-2 CASSLRLAGPTDTQYF
. few 13 TRBJ2-3 TRBV4-1 CASSQDRMDTQYF
TRBD2 many 14 TRBJ2-7 TRBV12-3/TRBV12-4 CASRRTSGRHEQYF
TRBD2 . 13 TRBJ2-7 TRBV4-1 CASSHLGGGEQYF
TRBD1 few 14 TRBJ2-7 TRBV28 CASSFIQGAREQYF
TRBD1 . 14 TRBJ2-7 TRBV7-2 CASRSRDRGREQYF
. few 13 TRBJ1-1 TRBV12-3/TRBV12-4 CASRAGSGTEAFF
. few 15 TRBJ2-5 TRBV6-5 CASSYSRFPQETQYF
. . 13 TRBJ1-5 TRBV2 CASSADTNQPQHF
TRBD2 few 15 TRBJ2-7 TRBV6-2/TRBV6-3 CASSRGTSGTYEQYF
TRBD2 few 17 TRBJ2-1 TRBV11-2 CASLGTSGSSSYNEQFF
. . 14 TRBJ2-6 TRBV12-3/TRBV12-4 CASSSSPAANVLTF
TRBD1 . 14 TRBJ2-1 TRBV7-8 CASSFGDSYNEQFF
. . 13 TRBJ2-3 TRBV2 CASSVKGRDTQYF
. once 16 TRBJ2-3 TRBV4-1 CASSQDLGGGGDTQYF
. . 17 TRBJ1-1 TRBV20-1 CSAARSGGGGGGTEAFF
. few 17 TRBJ2-1 TRBV19 CASSTGEVGFSYNEQFF
. many 13 TRBJ2-4 TRBV7-9 CASSSSGGNIQYF
TRBD1 few 15 TRBJ1-2 TRBV7-8 CASSFGTAMNYGYTF